This T cell receptor beta chain was profiled in a study of T-cell reconstitution after alpha-beta-depleted transplantation in children. Regarding the study as a whole: In some patients, recipient T cells and intrathymic progenitors surviving conditioning explained high day-60 diversity.

The library targeted TCRbeta and was prepared with unique molecular identifiers. TCRdb recomputed calls from the PCR reads with MiXCR, one row per CDR3 protein. The sample yields under 850,000 distinct CDR3 sequences, 13% seen once. Turning to this clonotype: Its cognate antigen is unknown. At one boundary the junction diverges from the germline segment, which might be a read error.

The input for sequencing was PBMCs, taken before TCRalphabeta/CD19-depleted stem cell transplant. The sequence was obtained from a girl aged 2 to 9 with congenital amegakaryocytic thrombocytopenia, due to receive a stem cell transplant.

The CDR3 loop is CASSVARRGNGETQYF. The CDR3 DNA reads TGTGCCAGCAGCGTAGCCAGACGGGGGAATGGAGAGACCCAGTACTTC. The chain carries TRBV7-2 and TRBJ2-5; a weak D match, TRBD2 (6 bases). The germline V gene has CDR1 SGHTA and CDR2 FQGNSA. This CDR3 region has 16 residues.